The rows below give T cell receptor beta chains drawn from one sample of a study of control samples from healthy donors and cancer patients. Assay: immunoSEQ multiplex PCR; the TCRdb copy retains only in-frame clones and omits some. Of approximately 120,000 clones in the sample, 80% to 90% are singletons; the top ten hold around 8.7%. Sequenced sample: blood. These receptor sequences come from a middle-aged man in good health. Both conserved end residues are part of each CDR3. D genes are given only for firm matches. The size field is filled for only some rows; it gives once, few, many or a size class.

once	TRBV5-1	TRBJ2-1	TRBD2	TGCGCCAGCAGCTTGGGACTAGCGGTATACAATGAGCAGTTCTTC	CASSLGLAVYNEQFF
-	TRBV11-3	TRBJ1-1	TRBD1	TGTGCCAGCAGCTTAGGCGACAGGGCGACGGTTGACACTGAAGCTTTCTTT	CASSLGDRATVDTEAFF
-	TRBV11-3	TRBJ2-3	-	TGTGCCAGCAGCCCCTACGGGGATACGCAGTATTTT	CASSPYGDTQYF
-	TRBV3-1/TRBV3-2	TRBJ2-7	TRBD2	TGTGCCAGCAGCCAAGATTCCCCCAGCGGGGGGACCTCCTACGAGCAGTACTTC	CASSQDSPSGGTSYEQYF
-	TRBV13	TRBJ2-5	TRBD2	TGTGCCAGCAGCTTAGGTGAGCGGGGGATCTTCCAAGAGACCCAGTACTTC	CASSLGERGIFQETQYF
-	TRBV11-3	TRBJ1-1	-	TGTGCCAGCAGCTTAGGGGCAACAGGTATGAACACTGAAGCTTTCTTT	CASSLGATGMNTEAFF
-	TRBV30	TRBJ2-2	-	TGTGCCTGGAGTGGGGACATATACACCGGGGAGCTGTTTTTT	CAWSGDIYTGELFF
-	TRBV25-1	TRBJ1-5	-	TGTGCCAGCAGTGAAGGCGACGATAGCAATCAGCCCCAGCATTTT	CASSEGDDSNQPQHF
-	TRBV6-6	TRBJ2-7	-	TGTGCCAGCAGTTACTCGGGGACGAGCCTCTACGAGCAGTACTTC	CASSYSGTSLYEQYF
once	TRBV25-1	TRBJ1-2	-	TGTGCCAGCAGTCTCGGGCGAGACACCACCTTC	CASSLGRDTTF
-	TRBV2	TRBJ1-1	-	TGTGCCAGCAGTGGGCAGTATAACACTGAAGCTTTCTTT	CASSGQYNTEAFF
-	TRBV7-9	TRBJ1-4	-	TGTGCCAGCAGCCTAGGGACGGTTGCAACTAATGAAAAACTGTTTTTT	CASSLGTVATNEKLFF
few	TRBV7-2	TRBJ1-1	-	TGTGCCAGCAGCTCTCCAATTCAGGGGCCCACGAACACTGAAGCTTTCTTT	CASSSPIQGPTNTEAFF
-	TRBV20-1	TRBJ1-2	-	TGCAGTGCTCCGGGCTACACCTTC	CSAPGYTF
-	TRBV7-2	TRBJ2-5	TRBD2	TGTGCCAGCAGCTCGGGACTAGCAAAGGGGACCCAGTACTTC	CASSSGLAKGTQYF
-	TRBV10-1	TRBJ2-1	-	TGCGCCAGCAGTAGATCACTAGCAGACTACAATGAGCAGTTCTTC	CASSRSLADYNEQFF
once	TRBV7-9	TRBJ1-3	-	TGTGCCAGCAGCTTAGAGGGGTACCCTGGAAACACCATATATTTT	CASSLEGYPGNTIYF
-	TRBV19	TRBJ2-3	-	TGTGCCAGTAGTTACGTGACACCTAGCACAGATACGCAGTATTTT	CASSYVTPSTDTQYF
once	TRBV14	TRBJ1-2	-	TGTGCCAGCAGCCAAGTTCCAGGGTCTAACTATGGCTACACCTTC	CASSQVPGSNYGYTF
-	TRBV3-1/TRBV3-2	TRBJ1-5	TRBD1	TGTGCCAGCAGCCAAGATCATCAGGGGGATCAGCCCCAGCATTTT	CASSQDHQGDQPQHF
-	TRBV30	TRBJ1-6	-	TGTGCCTGGGGCTGGGCAGCCAATTCACCCCTCCACTTT	CAWGWAANSPLHF
-	TRBV12-3/TRBV12-4	TRBJ2-3	-	TGTGCCAGCAGTCCAGGGGAGGCAGATACGCAGTATTTT	CASSPGEADTQYF
-	TRBV29-1	TRBJ2-7	TRBD1	TGCAGCGTTGCGGACAGGAGCCAATACGAGCAGTACTTC	CSVADRSQYEQYF
-	TRBV11-2	TRBJ1-4	-	TGTGCCAGCAGCTTAGGGGCAGGGAGAGGAGAAAAACTGTTTTTT	CASSLGAGRGEKLFF
-	TRBV9	TRBJ2-5	-	TGTGCCAGCAGCGCACAGGGAGAAGAGACCCAGTACTTC	CASSAQGEETQYF
few	TRBV11-2	TRBJ2-1	TRBD2	TGTGCCAGCAGCGCCCGTGGGAGCGGGGGGTCCTACAATGAGCAGTTCTTC	CASSARGSGGSYNEQFF
-	TRBV9	TRBJ2-7	TRBD1	TGTGCCAGCAGCGTTCGGGACAGGGGTTTTTACGAGCAGTACTTC	CASSVRDRGFYEQYF
-	TRBV25-1	TRBJ2-4	-	TGTGCCAGCAGTGAAGTAAGTCAGGGACCTATCCCCCGGAACATTCAGTACTTC	CASSEVSQGPIPRNIQYF
-	TRBV11-2	TRBJ1-1	-	TGTGCCAGCAGCCCGCAGGGTTTGTCTGAAGCTTTCTTT	CASSPQGLSEAFF
few	TRBV6-4	TRBJ1-1	-	TGTGCCAGCAGTGACTCTAACAGGGACACTGAAGCTTTCTTT	CASSDSNRDTEAFF
once	TRBV7-3	TRBJ2-5	-	TGTGCCAGCAGCTTAACGTACGGGGATGAGACCCAGTACTTC	CASSLTYGDETQYF
once	TRBV15	TRBJ1-6	-	TGTGCCACCAAACCAACGACGGATTCACCCCTCCACTTT	CATKPTTDSPLHF
-	TRBV6-2/TRBV6-3	TRBJ2-5	-	TGTGCCAGCAGTTACTCAACTAGTCTAGCGCCGGCGGAGACCCAGTACTTC	CASSYSTSLAPAETQYF
-	TRBV11-3	TRBJ2-5	TRBD1	TGTGCCAGCAGTCCGGGGCCCGGGACAGGGGTTCAAGAGACCCAGTACTTC	CASSPGPGTGVQETQYF
-	TRBV19	TRBJ1-2	-	TGTGCCAGTAGTATAGGTCGGGGGGTTGGCTACACCTTC	CASSIGRGVGYTF
-	TRBV6-5	TRBJ2-1	TRBD2	TGTGCCAGCAGTCCCCGGGCTAGCGGGGGGGGTGAGCAGTTCTTC	CASSPRASGGGEQFF
-	TRBV4-2	TRBJ2-1	-	TGTGCCAGCAGCTACCGCGGCGGGCGAACCAATGAGCAGTTCTTC	CASSYRGGRTNEQFF
-	TRBV29-1	TRBJ1-4	TRBD1	TGCAGCACCAGGACAGGGACTAATGAAAAACTGTTTTTT	CSTRTGTNEKLFF
once	TRBV10-1	TRBJ1-5	-	TGCGCCAGCAGTGAAGGACTCCTACAGCCCCAGCATTTT	CASSEGLLQPQHF
-	TRBV23-1	TRBJ2-1	TRBD1	TGCGCCAGCACCCAAAGGGGGCCAAATGAGCAGTTCTTC	CASTQRGPNEQFF